Each of the 17 T cell receptor beta chains below was sequenced from the same sample in a study of T cell repertoires in cytomegalovirus infection. TCRdb reanalysed the reads using MiXCR and keeps one entry per CDR3 protein. The data show about 360,000 distinct CDR3 sequences, with 15% to 20% seen just once and around 9.3% held by the top ten. Sequencing was carried out using PBMCs. These receptors were collected from a human donor in good health (CMV status not recorded). Some clones in this sample may be carry-over from other donors' samples.

This clonotype showed up many times. The chain employs TRBV12-3 or TRBV12-4 and TRBJ2-3, with D unresolved. The CDR3 is 16 amino acids. Trimming took off 5 bases at V and 4 bases at J, with 19 bases between the two ends. CDR3: CASSRPTGVSADTQYF. CDR3 DNA: TGTGCCAGCAGTAGGCCGACCGGAGTTTCCGCAGATACGCAGTATTTT.

This rearrangement joins TRBV2 to TRBJ1-2, with D maybe TRBD1 (5 bases). V lost 0 bases and J 7 bases, leaving 15 bases between the germline ends. The CDR3 is 15 residues long. Germline V lookup: CDR1 SNHLY, CDR2 FYNNEI. The CDR3 reads CASSEAGDGGGGYTF. In DNA form, the CDR3 reads TGTGCCAGCAGTGAAGCGGGGGACGGAGGAGGTGGCTACACCTTC.

This clonotype was detected ten times or more. This chain uses TRBV6-5 with TRBJ2-3; 8 bases agree with TRBD1. Germline V gene data show CDR1 as MNHEY and CDR2 as SVGAGI. V lost 2 bases, J lost 4 bases, and 8 bases stayed unmatched. The CDR3 consists of 16 residues. DNA for the CDR3: TGTGCCAGCAGTTACACCGGACAGGGACGCCCAGATACGCAGTATTTT. This encodes CASSYTGQGRPDTQYF.

This clonotype was seen ten or more times. The V gene is TRBV20-1, the J gene TRBJ1-5; D is unclear. The germline gives CDR1 DFQATT, CDR2 SNEGSKA (reference sequence). The CDR3 sequence is 14 residues long. V lost 2 bases and J lost 0, with 8 bases in between. The CDR3 protein is CSARMRSSNQPQHF. In DNA form, the CDR3 reads TGCAGTGCTAGAATGCGGAGTAGCAATCAGCCCCAGCATTTT.

The J gene is TRBJ2-6, the V gene TRBV6-2 or TRBV6-3, with a weak D call TRBD1 (5 bases). The germline gives CDR1 MNHEY, CDR2 SVGEGT. V lost 2 bases to trimming and J lost 4 bases, with 9 bases between them. This CDR3 comprises 15 residues. The chain's CDR3 is CASSYGRTGANVLTF. The CDR3 region has the DNA TGTGCCAGCAGTTACGGCCGGACAGGGGCCAACGTCCTGACTTTC.

The sample holds many counts of this clonotype. In DNA, the CDR3 is TGTGCCAGCAGCTTAGCGGGGTCTAGCACAGATACGCAGTATTTT. Amino acid sequence: CASSLAGSSTDTQYF. The gene calls are TRBV7-2 and TRBJ2-3; D unresolved. The V end was cut by 0 bases, the J end by 0 bases, with 7 bases between. CDR3 size: 15 residues. Per germline, CDR1 SGHTA and CDR2 FQGNSA.

This chain connects TRBV11-2 to TRBJ2-5; D remains ambiguous. The CDR3 covers 14 residues. Germline V gene lookup returns CDR1 SGHAT and CDR2 FQNNGV. Trimming pared 2 bases from V and 5 bases from J, leaving 12 bases between. Written as DNA, the CDR3 is TGTGCCAGCAGCTTATGGGTTAGCAGGGAGACCCAGTACTTC. Protein: CASSLWVSRETQYF. Using reference TRBV11-2 and TRBJ2-5 for the parts outside the CDR3, the full variable domain is EAGVAQSPRYKIIEKRQSVAFWCNPISGHATLYWYQQILGQGPKLLIQFQNNGVVDDSQLPKDRFSAERLKGVDSTLKIQPAKLEDSAVYLCASSLWVSRETQYFGPGTRLLVL.

The chain couples TRBV7-9 to TRBJ1-2; TRBD1 is a possible D gene (5 bases). The CDR3 is made up of 13 amino acids. Trimming removed 1 base from V and 9 bases from J, with 12 bases in between. CDR1 and CDR2 from the germline V gene are SEHNR and FQNEAQ (reference sequence). The CDR3 loop reads CASSLEGSESYTF. CDR3 nucleotides: TGTGCCAGCAGCTTAGAGGGGTCTGAGAGCTACACCTTC.

The rearrangement links TRBV29-1 to TRBJ2-2, with D perhaps given as TRBD1 or TRBD2 (5 bases each). The length of the CDR3 is 14 residues. The V gene's germline CDR1 is SQVTM and CDR2 ANQGSEA. V lost 5 bases and J 4 bases, leaving 14 bases between the germline ends. CDR3 protein: CSVQAGRVTGELFF. The CDR3 bases are TGCAGCGTTCAGGCAGGGCGGGTCACCGGGGAGCTGTTTTTT.

This clonotype was seen at least ten times. The chain combines TRBV5-5 with TRBJ1-5; D unclear. CDR3 size: 16 residues. Germline CDR1 reads SGHKS; CDR2 reads YYEKEE (reference sequence). V gave up 2 bases and J gave up 5 bases, with 17 bases separating them. CDR3 sequence (DNA): TGTGCCAGCAGCTTAACGATGTGGGTGGTGGATCAGCCCCAGCATTTT. Encoded protein: CASSLTMWVVDQPQHF.

The chain has TRBV3-1 and TRBJ2-3, with no clear D. The germline V gene has CDR1 LGHDT and CDR2 YNNKEL (reference sequence). This CDR3 contains 13 residues. V was trimmed by 4 bases and J by 6 bases, leaving 11 bases between them. The CDR3 DNA follows: TGTGCCAGCAGCCCCGCGACGTTGGATACGCAGTATTTT. This gives the protein CASSPATLDTQYF.

The chain uses TRBV5-1 and TRBJ2-3, with 7 bases that match TRBD2. Germline assignment: CDR1 SGHRS and CDR2 YFSETQ. J was trimmed by 1 base and V by 5 bases; bases with no gene match: 7. The CDR3 is 15 residues long. The CDR3 sequence is CASSYIAGGTDTQYF. DNA for the CDR3: TGCGCCAGCAGTTACATCGCGGGAGGCACAGATACGCAGTATTTT.

This clonotype showed up many times. The rearrangement joins TRBV12-3 or TRBV12-4 to TRBJ2-1, with 14 bases fitting TRBD2. The CDR3 runs 18 residues. The V gene end was trimmed by 5 bases and the J gene end by 11 bases; junction bases not matched to a gene: 17. In DNA, the CDR3 is TGTGCCAGCAGTCAACCGGGACTAGCGGGGGCCCAGGGTCTTAAGCAGTTCTTC. It is translated as CASSQPGLAGAQGLKQFF.

This chain uses TRBV6-1 with TRBJ2-6; 11 nucleotides agree with TRBD1. Germline V gene lookup returns CDR1 MNHNS and CDR2 SASEGT. This CDR3 has 19 amino acids. The V segment lost 5 bases and the J segment 0 bases; nucleotides outside the gene matches: 9. CDR3 loop: CASSFQDRGLHSGANVLTF. As DNA, the CDR3 is TGTGCCAGCAGTTTCCAGGACAGGGGGCTACACTCTGGGGCCAACGTCCTGACTTTC.

Ten or more counts support this clonotype. The chain is built from TRBV7-2 and TRBJ1-6, with a tentative D call TRBD1 (5 bases). Germline CDR1 reads SGHTA; CDR2 reads FQGNSA. The CDR3 covers 16 residues. V was shortened by 5 bases and J by 0 bases, with 11 bases between the two germline ends. DNA for the CDR3: TGTGCCAGCAGCCGTAAAGACAGCTCCTATAATTCACCCCTCCACTTT. Translating gives CASSRKDSSYNSPLHF.

V is TRBV6-1 and J is TRBJ1-1, with 7 bases lining up with TRBD1. Germline loops: CDR1 MNHNS, CDR2 SASEGT. The length of the CDR3 is 15 residues. Losses at the gene ends were 6 bases for V and 2 bases for J; bases not matched to a gene: 9. The CDR3 bases are TGTGCCAGCAGCTTGGGGACAGAACAAAACACTGAAGCTTTCTTT. This codes for CASSLGTEQNTEAFF.

This clonotype appeared a few times. The genes are TRBV7-2 and TRBJ1-6; D is undetermined. The CDR3 is 15 residues long. The germline V gene has CDR1 SGHTA and CDR2 FQGNSA. The V end lost 5 bases, the J end lost 7 bases, and 15 bases lay between the germline ends. The CDR3 nucleotides are TGTGCCAGCAGCCAAGGCAACGGACGGAATTCACCCCTCCACTTT. Its translation is CASSQGNGRNSPLHF.